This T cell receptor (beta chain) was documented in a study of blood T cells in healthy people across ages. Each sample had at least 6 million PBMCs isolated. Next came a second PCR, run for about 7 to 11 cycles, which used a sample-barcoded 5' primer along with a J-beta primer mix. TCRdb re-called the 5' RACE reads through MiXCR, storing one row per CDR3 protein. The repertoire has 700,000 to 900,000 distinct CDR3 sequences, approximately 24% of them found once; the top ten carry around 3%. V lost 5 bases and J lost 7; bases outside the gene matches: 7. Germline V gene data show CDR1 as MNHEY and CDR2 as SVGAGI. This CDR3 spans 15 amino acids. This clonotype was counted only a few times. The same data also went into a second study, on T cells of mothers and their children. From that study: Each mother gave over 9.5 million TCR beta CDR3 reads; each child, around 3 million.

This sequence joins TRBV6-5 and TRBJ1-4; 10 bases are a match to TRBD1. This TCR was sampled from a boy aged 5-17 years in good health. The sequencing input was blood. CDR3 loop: CASSTTGTGAEKLFF. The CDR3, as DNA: TGTGCCAGCAGTACCACTGGGACAGGGGCTGAAAAACTGTTTTTT.